A selection of T cell receptor beta chains follows, all from one sample in a study of CD8 T cells in ankylosing spondylitis. A single record per CDR3 protein comes from TCRdb applying MiXCR to the 5' RACE reads. The table shows some 400,000 distinct CDR3 sequences, with 20% to 25% occurring only once. Sequencing was carried out using blood, either unsorted or a sorted T cell fraction (not recorded which). The receptors here all came from a male donor with ankylosing spondylitis. Each CDR3 is given with its conserved first and last residue. Each record gives: CDR3 protein, CDR3 DNA, J gene, D gene, CDR3 length, V gene, clone size. The D gene is left open where the match is weak. Part of the rows lack a size; the others show once, few, many or a class for expanded clones.

cdr3_aa: CSARVWREGSYEQYF
cdr3_nt: TGCAGTGCTAGAGTTTGGCGGGAGGGTTCCTACGAGCAGTACTTC
j_call: TRBJ2-7
d_call: TRBD2
cdr3_length: 15
v_call: TRBV20-1
clone_size: .

cdr3_aa: CASSLERIRNEQFF
cdr3_nt: TGTGCCAGCAGCTTAGAAAGAATACGGAATGAGCAGTTCTTC
j_call: TRBJ2-1
d_call: .
cdr3_length: 14
v_call: TRBV11-2
clone_size: many

cdr3_aa: CASSPHRQGAGNEQFF
cdr3_nt: TGTGCCAGCAGTCCCCACCGACAGGGGGCGGGCAATGAGCAGTTCTTC
j_call: TRBJ2-1
d_call: TRBD1
cdr3_length: 16
v_call: TRBV12-3/TRBV12-4
clone_size: few

cdr3_aa: CSAIPRTSAGDEQYF
cdr3_nt: TGCAGTGCTATCCCGAGGACAAGCGCGGGGGACGAGCAGTACTTC
j_call: TRBJ2-7
d_call: TRBD2
cdr3_length: 15
v_call: TRBV20-1
clone_size: .

cdr3_aa: CRADYQETQYF
cdr3_nt: TGTCGGGCGGACTACCAAGAGACCCAGTACTTC
j_call: TRBJ2-5
d_call: .
cdr3_length: 11
v_call: TRBV29-1
clone_size: .

cdr3_aa: CASSPSPPGLAGVRDTQYF
cdr3_nt: TGTGCCAGCAGCCCGTCACCCCCGGGACTAGCGGGAGTTCGAGATACGCAGTATTTT
j_call: TRBJ2-3
d_call: TRBD2
cdr3_length: 19
v_call: TRBV7-3
clone_size: .

cdr3_aa: CASSLTREGSFYGYTF
cdr3_nt: TGTGCCAGCAGCTTAACGCGGGAGGGGAGCTTCTATGGCTACACCTTC
j_call: TRBJ1-2
d_call: .
cdr3_length: 16
v_call: TRBV7-3
clone_size: .

cdr3_aa: CSAGWQTGNTIYF
cdr3_nt: TGCAGCGCCGGCTGGCAGACTGGAAACACCATATATTTT
j_call: TRBJ1-3
d_call: .
cdr3_length: 13
v_call: TRBV29-1
clone_size: .

cdr3_aa: CASSPRLGSGANVLTF
cdr3_nt: TGTGCCAGCAGCCCCCGACTCGGCTCTGGGGCCAACGTCCTGACTTTC
j_call: TRBJ2-6
d_call: .
cdr3_length: 16
v_call: TRBV7-9
clone_size: .

cdr3_aa: CASSFLAGGVNELFWNYGYTF
cdr3_nt: TGTGCCAGCAGTTTTCTGGCAGGGGGTGTAAACGAGCTATTTTGGAACTATGGCTACACCTTC
j_call: TRBJ1-2
d_call: TRBD1
cdr3_length: 21
v_call: TRBV28
clone_size: .

cdr3_aa: CASSRSGQGNEQYF
cdr3_nt: TGTGCCAGCAGCCGCTCGGGTCAGGGAAACGAGCAGTACTTC
j_call: TRBJ2-7
d_call: .
cdr3_length: 14
v_call: TRBV7-3
clone_size: .

cdr3_aa: CASSQLPQVSGNTIYF
cdr3_nt: TGCGCCAGCAGCCAACTCCCACAGGTCTCTGGAAACACCATATATTTT
j_call: TRBJ1-3
d_call: .
cdr3_length: 16
v_call: TRBV4-3
clone_size: .

cdr3_aa: CASSTNSYEQYF
cdr3_nt: TGTGCCAGCAGCACCAACTCCTACGAGCAGTACTTC
j_call: TRBJ2-7
d_call: .
cdr3_length: 12
v_call: TRBV12-3/TRBV12-4
clone_size: .

cdr3_aa: CASSPHSENSPLHF
cdr3_nt: TGTGCCAGCAGTCCCCACAGCGAGAATTCACCCCTCCACTTT
j_call: TRBJ1-6
d_call: .
cdr3_length: 14
v_call: TRBV12-3/TRBV12-4
clone_size: .

cdr3_aa: CASSLDNPLGGYTF
cdr3_nt: TGCGCCAGCAGCTTGGATAATCCCCTAGGCGGCTACACCTTC
j_call: TRBJ1-2
d_call: .
cdr3_length: 14
v_call: TRBV5-1
clone_size: few

cdr3_aa: CSLTSGSADTQYF
cdr3_nt: TGCAGCTTGACTAGCGGGAGCGCAGATACGCAGTATTTT
j_call: TRBJ2-3
d_call: TRBD2
cdr3_length: 13
v_call: TRBV29-1
clone_size: .

cdr3_aa: CASSRLSGTDTQYF
cdr3_nt: TGTGCCAGCAGCCGACTGTCGGGCACAGATACGCAGTATTTT
j_call: TRBJ2-3
d_call: .
cdr3_length: 14
v_call: TRBV7-2
clone_size: .

cdr3_aa: CASSLVGTSRYNEQFF
cdr3_nt: TGCGCCAGCAGCTTGGTCGGGACTAGCCGATATAATGAGCAGTTCTTC
j_call: TRBJ2-1
d_call: TRBD2
cdr3_length: 16
v_call: TRBV5-1
clone_size: few

cdr3_aa: CASRFSQWAGELFF
cdr3_nt: TGTGCCAGCCGATTTTCACAGTGGGCCGGGGAGCTGTTTTTT
j_call: TRBJ2-2
d_call: .
cdr3_length: 14
v_call: TRBV27
clone_size: .

cdr3_aa: CASRTGVGGELFF
cdr3_nt: TGTGCCAGCAGGACAGGGGTTGGCGGGGAGCTGTTTTTT
j_call: TRBJ2-2
d_call: TRBD1
cdr3_length: 13
v_call: TRBV6-1
clone_size: few

cdr3_aa: CSATTGGSSYNEQFF
cdr3_nt: TGCAGTGCAACGACAGGGGGCAGCTCCTACAATGAGCAGTTCTTC
j_call: TRBJ2-1
d_call: TRBD1
cdr3_length: 15
v_call: TRBV20-1
clone_size: many

cdr3_aa: CSAPLYGTSTDTQYF
cdr3_nt: TGCAGTGCCCCCCTTTACGGGACTAGCACAGATACGCAGTATTTT
j_call: TRBJ2-3
d_call: .
cdr3_length: 15
v_call: TRBV20-1
clone_size: .

cdr3_aa: CSVDKDRGDQETQYF
cdr3_nt: TGCAGCGTTGACAAGGACAGGGGGGACCAAGAGACCCAGTACTTC
j_call: TRBJ2-5
d_call: TRBD1
cdr3_length: 15
v_call: TRBV29-1
clone_size: many

cdr3_aa: CASSSLWDDRLGTQYF
cdr3_nt: TGTGCCAGCAGTTCCCTGTGGGATGATCGATTAGGAACGCAGTATTTT
j_call: TRBJ2-3
d_call: .
cdr3_length: 16
v_call: TRBV12-3/TRBV12-4
clone_size: few

cdr3_aa: CASRGLAGVEQYF
cdr3_nt: TGTGCCAGCAGGGGACTAGCGGGAGTCGAGCAGTACTTC
j_call: TRBJ2-7
d_call: TRBD2
cdr3_length: 13
v_call: TRBV25-1
clone_size: few

cdr3_aa: CASTAGFRGAYSPLHF
cdr3_nt: TGTGCCAGCACCGCCGGGTTTCGGGGCGCTTACTCACCCCTCCACTTT
j_call: TRBJ1-6
d_call: .
cdr3_length: 16
v_call: TRBV27
clone_size: few

cdr3_aa: CASSPGVAGSSADTQYF
cdr3_nt: TGTGCCAGCAGCCCGGGGGTAGCGGGAAGTTCCGCAGATACGCAGTATTTT
j_call: TRBJ2-3
d_call: TRBD2
cdr3_length: 17
v_call: TRBV12-3/TRBV12-4
clone_size: few

cdr3_aa: CASKRDMNTEAFF
cdr3_nt: TGTGCCAGCAAGCGGGATATGAACACTGAAGCTTTCTTT
j_call: TRBJ1-1
d_call: .
cdr3_length: 13
v_call: TRBV7-2
clone_size: few

cdr3_aa: CSASPGAGEKLFF
cdr3_nt: TGCAGTGCTAGCCCCGGGGCAGGCGAAAAACTGTTTTTT
j_call: TRBJ1-4
d_call: .
cdr3_length: 13
v_call: TRBV20-1
clone_size: .

cdr3_aa: CASHQGAGGTDTQYF
cdr3_nt: TGCGCCAGCCACCAGGGGGCAGGGGGCACAGATACGCAGTATTTT
j_call: TRBJ2-3
d_call: TRBD1
cdr3_length: 15
v_call: TRBV5-1
clone_size: .

cdr3_aa: CASSLDLAGGGEQFF
cdr3_nt: TGTGCCAGCAGCTTAGATCTAGCGGGAGGAGGGGAGCAGTTCTTC
j_call: TRBJ2-1
d_call: TRBD2
cdr3_length: 15
v_call: TRBV7-2
clone_size: .

cdr3_aa: CASRSTGAKNIQYF
cdr3_nt: TGTGCCAGCAGGTCGACGGGAGCCAAAAACATTCAGTACTTC
j_call: TRBJ2-4
d_call: .
cdr3_length: 14
v_call: TRBV2
clone_size: .

cdr3_aa: CASGGDRGTDTQYF
cdr3_nt: TGCGCCAGCGGAGGCGACCGGGGCACAGATACGCAGTATTTT
j_call: TRBJ2-3
d_call: .
cdr3_length: 14
v_call: TRBV10-1
clone_size: few

cdr3_aa: CASSLGGATFTDTQYF
cdr3_nt: TGCGCCAGCAGCCTGGGAGGAGCCACCTTCACAGATACGCAGTATTTT
j_call: TRBJ2-3
d_call: .
cdr3_length: 16
v_call: TRBV5-1
clone_size: .

cdr3_aa: CASSPPGTTVANEQFF
cdr3_nt: TGTGCCAGCTCACCGCCAGGGACTACCGTAGCCAATGAGCAGTTCTTC
j_call: TRBJ2-1
d_call: TRBD2
cdr3_length: 16
v_call: TRBV18
clone_size: .

cdr3_aa: CASSFRSGSGTYNEQFF
cdr3_nt: TGTGCCAGCAGCTTCCGTAGCGGGTCAGGCACCTACAATGAGCAGTTCTTC
j_call: TRBJ2-1
d_call: TRBD2
cdr3_length: 17
v_call: TRBV5-6
clone_size: few

cdr3_aa: CASSLYSGGYGYTF
cdr3_nt: TGCGCCAGCAGCTTGTATTCAGGGGGCTATGGCTACACCTTC
j_call: TRBJ1-2
d_call: TRBD1
cdr3_length: 14
v_call: TRBV5-1
clone_size: few

cdr3_aa: CSVEDSQKLFF
cdr3_nt: TGCAGCGTGGAGGACAGTCAAAAACTGTTTTTT
j_call: TRBJ1-4
d_call: .
cdr3_length: 11
v_call: TRBV29-1
clone_size: few

cdr3_aa: CASSPPEGADTGELFF
cdr3_nt: TGCGCCAGCAGCCCACCTGAGGGGGCTGATACCGGGGAGCTGTTTTTT
j_call: TRBJ2-2
d_call: TRBD1
cdr3_length: 16
v_call: TRBV5-1
clone_size: .

cdr3_aa: CASSYWRDNNEQFF
cdr3_nt: TGTGCCAGCAGTTACTGGCGGGACAACAATGAGCAGTTCTTC
j_call: TRBJ2-1
d_call: .
cdr3_length: 14
v_call: TRBV6-2/TRBV6-3
clone_size: few